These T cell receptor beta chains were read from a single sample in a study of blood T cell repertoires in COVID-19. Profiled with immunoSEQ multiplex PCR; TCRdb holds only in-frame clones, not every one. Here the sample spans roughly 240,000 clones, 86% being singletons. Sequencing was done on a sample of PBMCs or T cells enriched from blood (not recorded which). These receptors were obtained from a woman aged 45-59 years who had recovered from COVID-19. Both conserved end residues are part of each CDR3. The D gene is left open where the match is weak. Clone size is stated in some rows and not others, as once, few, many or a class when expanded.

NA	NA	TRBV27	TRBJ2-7	TGTGCCAGCAGGGGGGGAGTGGCTAGCTACGAGCAGTACTTC	CASRGGVASYEQYF
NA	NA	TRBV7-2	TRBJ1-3	TGTGCCAGCAGCTTAGGGACAGCCGGAAACACCATATATTTT	CASSLGTAGNTIYF
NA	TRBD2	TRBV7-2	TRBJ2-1	TGTGCCAGCAGCTTAGACGGACTAGCGGCCAATGAGCAGTTCTTC	CASSLDGLAANEQFF
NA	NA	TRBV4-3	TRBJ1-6	TGCGCCAGCAGCCAAGCAGTTTGGGGCCAGGGTAATTCACCCCTCCACTTT	CASSQAVWGQGNSPLHF
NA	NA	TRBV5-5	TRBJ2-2	TGTGCCAGCAGCTTGGAGTCCCTGGGGGACTACACCGGGGAGCTGTTTTTT	CASSLESLGDYTGELFF
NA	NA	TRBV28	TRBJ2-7	TGTGCCAGCATAGGGGCCGAAATGCTTTACGAGCAGTACTTC	CASIGAEMLYEQYF
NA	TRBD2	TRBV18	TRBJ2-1	TGTGCCAGCTCACCCCGGACTAGCGGGATCTCCTACAATGAGCAGTTCTTC	CASSPRTSGISYNEQFF
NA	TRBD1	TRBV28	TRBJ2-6	TGTGCCAGCAGTGTGACAGGGGCTGGGGCCAACGTCCTGACTTTC	CASSVTGAGANVLTF
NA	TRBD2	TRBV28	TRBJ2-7	TGTGCCAGCAGCTGGACTAGCTTTGAGCAGTACTTC	CASSWTSFEQYF
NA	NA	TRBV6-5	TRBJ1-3	TGTGCCAGCAGTTACTCGTCAGGGACTGGAAACACCATATATTTT	CASSYSSGTGNTIYF
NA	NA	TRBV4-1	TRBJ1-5	TGCGCCAGCAGCCTAACCGGGACGGGGGGAAATCAGCCCCAGCATTTT	CASSLTGTGGNQPQHF
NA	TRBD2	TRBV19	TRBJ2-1	TGTGCCAGTAGTATCAGGTCGGGGGGCTACAATGAGCAGTTCTTC	CASSIRSGGYNEQFF
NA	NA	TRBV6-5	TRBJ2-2	TGTGCCAGCAGTTACTCACATCCCACCGGGGAGCTGTTTTTT	CASSYSHPTGELFF
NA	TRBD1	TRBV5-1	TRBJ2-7	TGCGCCAGCAGCCATGACAGGGGCAGGAACGAGCAGTACTTC	CASSHDRGRNEQYF
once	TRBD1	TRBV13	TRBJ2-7	TGTGCCAGCAGCTCTGACAGGGGTTACGAGCAGTACTTC	CASSSDRGYEQYF
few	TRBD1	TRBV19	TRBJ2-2	TGTGCCAGTAGTATAGGGGACAGGATTGCCGGGGAGCTGTTTTTT	CASSIGDRIAGELFF
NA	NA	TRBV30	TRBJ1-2	TGTGCCTGGAGTTATCAGAGCGGGGGCTACACCTTC	CAWSYQSGGYTF
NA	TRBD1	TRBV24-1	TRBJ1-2	TGTGCCACCTCAACACAGGGGTATGGCTACACCTTC	CATSTQGYGYTF
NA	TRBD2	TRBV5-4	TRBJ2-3	TGTGCCAGCAGCTTACGGCTAGCGGGGGGAACAGATACGCAGTATTTT	CASSLRLAGGTDTQYF
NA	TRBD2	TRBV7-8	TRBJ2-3	TGTGCCAGCAGCTACAATCTAGCGGGAGGTTCAGATACGCAGTATTTT	CASSYNLAGGSDTQYF
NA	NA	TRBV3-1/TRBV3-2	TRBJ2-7	TGTGCCAGCAGCCAGAGGTTCGAGCAGTACTTC	CASSQRFEQYF
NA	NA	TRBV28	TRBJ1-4	TGTGCCAGCAGTTTATGGCAGGGAAGTAATGAAAAACTGTTTTTT	CASSLWQGSNEKLFF
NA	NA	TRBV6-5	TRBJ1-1	TGTGCCAGCAGGGCAAGTCACACTGAAGCTTTCTTT	CASRASHTEAFF
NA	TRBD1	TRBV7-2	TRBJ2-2	TGTGCCAGCAGCGCACCCTTAAGGACAGGGATTTATCTCGGGGAGCTGTTTTTT	CASSAPLRTGIYLGELFF
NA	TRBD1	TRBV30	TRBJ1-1	TGTGCCTGGAGTCCTTGGACAGGGGCGAACACTGAAGCTTTCTTT	CAWSPWTGANTEAFF
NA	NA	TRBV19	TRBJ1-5	TGTGCCAGTAAAATCGACTTAGGAGCTATCAATCAGCCCCAGCATTTT	CASKIDLGAINQPQHF
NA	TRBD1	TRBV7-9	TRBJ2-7	TGTGCCAGCGGCCTCCGGACAGGAGTGTACGAGCAGTACTTC	CASGLRTGVYEQYF
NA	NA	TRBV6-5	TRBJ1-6	TGTGCCAGCAGTTATCAACAGGGTTCACCCCTCCACTTT	CASSYQQGSPLHF
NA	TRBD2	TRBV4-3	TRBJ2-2	TGCGCCAGCAGCCAAGATCCACGGGAGGGCCGAACCGGGGAGCTGTTTTTT	CASSQDPREGRTGELFF
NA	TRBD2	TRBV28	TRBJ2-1	TGTGCCAGCTCTCTAGCGGGAGGCAGGAATGAGCAGTTCTTC	CASSLAGGRNEQFF
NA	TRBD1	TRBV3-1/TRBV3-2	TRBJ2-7	TGTGCCAGCAGCCCCGCTGGGACAGGGTACGAGCAGTACTTC	CASSPAGTGYEQYF
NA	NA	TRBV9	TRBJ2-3	TGTGCCAGCAGCGCCCCTCAGATCGCAGATACGCAGTATTTT	CASSAPQIADTQYF
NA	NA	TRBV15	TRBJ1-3	TGTGCCACCAGCAGACAGACAGAGGGAAACACCATATATTTT	CATSRQTEGNTIYF
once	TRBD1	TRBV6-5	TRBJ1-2	TGTGCCAGCAGTACTTTACAGGGGGCGGGTGGCTACACCTTC	CASSTLQGAGGYTF
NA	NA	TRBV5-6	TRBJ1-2	TGTGCCAGCAGCTCCGTGGGGCAGGGCTATGGCTACACCTTC	CASSSVGQGYGYTF
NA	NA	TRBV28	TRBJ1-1	TGTGCCAGCAGTCAAATGAACACTGAAGCTTTCTTT	CASSQMNTEAFF
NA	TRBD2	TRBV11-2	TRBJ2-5	TGTGCCAGCAGTGTACCGCGGGGGGTAGAGACCCAGTACTTC	CASSVPRGVETQYF
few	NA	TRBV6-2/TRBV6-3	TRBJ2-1	TGTGCCAGCAGTCCCCTCCCGGGATCCTACAATGAGCAGTTCTTC	CASSPLPGSYNEQFF
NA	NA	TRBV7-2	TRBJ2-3	TGTGCCAGCAGCTTACACCAAGAACTTAGCACAGATACGCAGTATTTT	CASSLHQELSTDTQYF
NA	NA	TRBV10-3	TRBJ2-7	TGTGCCATGGGTCCGGGTCCACCCCACGAGCAGTACTTC	CAMGPGPPHEQYF
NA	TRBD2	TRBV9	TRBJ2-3	TGTGCCAGCAGCGTAGCTGGGCGGGAGCGGACAGATACGCAGTATTTT	CASSVAGRERTDTQYF
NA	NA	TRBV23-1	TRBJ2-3	TGCGCCAGCAGTCTCCTCTGGACTCGCTCCACAGATACGCAGTATTTT	CASSLLWTRSTDTQYF